The rows below give T cell receptor beta chains drawn from one sample of a study of Ad26.COV2.S vaccination and SARS-CoV-2 variants. The data were produced by immunoSEQ multiplex PCR, yet TCRdb's version contains in-frame clones alone and is incomplete. The sample records 300,000 to 400,000 clones, roughly 89% being singletons. The sequencing used peripheral blood, collected in a trial of Ad26.COV2.S vaccine versus placebo. The receptors here all came from a person aged 18-65 years who received the Ad26.COV2.S COVID-19 vaccine or a placebo. Each CDR3 is given with its conserved first and last residue. The D gene is left open where the match is weak. Clone size is shown for a subset of rows, as once, few, many or a class of expanded clone.

TRBJ2-7 | TRBD1 | TRBV27 | - | 14 | CASSSGQGVYEQYF | TGTGCCAGCAGTTCGGGACAGGGGGTCTACGAGCAGTACTTC
TRBJ2-7 | TRBD1 | TRBV9 | - | 17 | CASSAAHTGQGNYEQYF | TGTGCCAGCAGCGCAGCCCACACGGGACAGGGAAACTACGAGCAGTACTTC
TRBJ2-1 | - | TRBV7-9 | - | 12 | CASSLSEGEQFF | TGTGCCAGCAGCTTGTCCGAGGGGGAGCAGTTCTTC
TRBJ2-2 | - | TRBV19 | - | 13 | CASSRRNTGELFF | TGTGCCAGTAGTCGCAGGAACACCGGGGAGCTGTTTTTT
TRBJ2-1 | - | TRBV24-1 | - | 16 | CATSDPSGGSYNEQFF | TGTGCCACCAGTGACCCATCTGGGGGCTCCTACAATGAGCAGTTCTTC
TRBJ2-5 | - | TRBV28 | few | 14 | CASENSGEKETQYF | TGTGCCAGCGAAAATTCTGGGGAGAAAGAGACCCAGTACTTC
TRBJ2-7 | - | TRBV14 | - | 15 | CASSPRDGPHYEQYF | TGTGCCAGCAGCCCTAGGGACGGTCCCCACTACGAGCAGTACTTC
TRBJ2-1 | TRBD2 | TRBV29-1 | - | 12 | CSVEGLDNEQFF | TGCAGCGTTGAGGGACTAGACAATGAGCAGTTCTTC
TRBJ1-5 | - | TRBV24-1 | - | 14 | CATSDPSGNQPQHF | TGTGCCACCAGTGATCCTTCAGGCAATCAGCCCCAGCATTTT
TRBJ2-7 | - | TRBV27 | - | 13 | CASSFQGRSEQYF | TGTGCCAGCAGTTTTCAAGGACGGAGCGAGCAGTACTTC
TRBJ2-2 | TRBD1 | TRBV30 | - | 13 | CAWSVQGAGELFF | TGTGCCTGGAGTGTACAGGGGGCCGGGGAGCTGTTTTTT
TRBJ2-3 | - | TRBV9 | - | 12 | CASSANTDTQYF | TGTGCCAGCAGCGCCAACACAGATACGCAGTATTTT
TRBJ2-2 | - | TRBV7-9 | - | 14 | CASSAGPSRGELFF | TGTGCCAGCAGCGCGGGTCCTAGCCGTGGGGAGCTGTTTTTT
TRBJ2-7 | - | TRBV7-8 | - | 12 | CASSLALREQYF | TGTGCCAGCAGCTTAGCGTTGCGGGAGCAGTACTTC
TRBJ1-5 | - | TRBV24-1 | - | 16 | CATSDSGGLSNQPQHF | TGTGCCACCAGTGATTCGGGGGGACTTAGCAATCAGCCCCAGCATTTT
TRBJ2-2 | - | TRBV7-2 | - | 12 | CASSLVGGELFF | TGTGCCAGCAGCTTAGTGGGCGGGGAGCTGTTTTTT